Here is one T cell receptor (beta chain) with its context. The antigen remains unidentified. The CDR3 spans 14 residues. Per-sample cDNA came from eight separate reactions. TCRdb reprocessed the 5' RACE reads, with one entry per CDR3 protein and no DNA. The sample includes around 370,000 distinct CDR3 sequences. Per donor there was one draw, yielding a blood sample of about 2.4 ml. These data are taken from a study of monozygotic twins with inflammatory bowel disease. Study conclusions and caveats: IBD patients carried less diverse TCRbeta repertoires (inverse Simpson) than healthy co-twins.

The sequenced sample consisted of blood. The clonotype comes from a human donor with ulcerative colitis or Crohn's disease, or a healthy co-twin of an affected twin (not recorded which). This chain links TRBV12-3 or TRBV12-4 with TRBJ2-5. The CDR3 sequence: CASSLVVLTETQYF.